This entry lists 2 T cell receptor beta chains sequenced from one sample in a study of T cells in Graves' hyperthyroidism and ophthalmopathy. RNA transcripts gave rise to amplified TCR beta CDR3 regions. The study used the HTBI primer set for a first-round RT-PCR of the TCR CDR3. TCRdb analysed the multiplex PCR reads with MiXCR anew, one entry per CDR3 protein. The sample contains fewer than 750,000 distinct CDR3 sequences, roughly 14% of which appear only once. The sequenced sample consisted of blood. These receptors all stem from a woman aged 45-65 years with Graves' ophthalmopathy.

This clonotype was seen at least ten times. This rearrangement joins TRBV28 to TRBJ2-1, with 14 bases matching TRBD2. Germline values: CDR1 MDHEN, CDR2 SYDVKM. The CDR3 sequence is 16 residues long. Germline trimming cut 7 bases from V and 6 bases from J; bases unmatched to any gene: 8. The CDR3 nucleotides are TGTGCCAGCACTTTCTTGGGACTAGCGGGAGCCAATGAGCAGTTCTTC. Protein product: CASTFLGLAGANEQFF.

The gene calls are TRBV20-1 and TRBJ2-5, with TRBD2 matching over 8 bases. Per germline, CDR1 DFQATT and CDR2 SNEGSKA (reference sequence). The CDR3 consists of 13 residues. Unmatched junction bases numbered 7, after V lost 5 bases and J lost 5 bases. CDR3 region: CSAGSGSRETQYF. The CDR3 nucleotides are TGCAGTGCTGGAAGCGGGAGCCGGGAGACCCAGTACTTC.